This TCR beta chain is drawn from a study of molecular identifiers for immune sequencing clone quantification. Study conclusions and caveats: Highly expanded clone sizes could be underestimated by identical TCR molecules that share a barcode.

A remark on this clonotype: Its matching antigen is unknown. A much larger clone sits a single nucleotide away, making a read error possible.

Looked up from germline, CDR1 is SQVTM and CDR2 is ANQGSEA. Between the trimmed V and J ends, which lost 5 bases and 2 bases, there was a span of 13 bases. The length of the CDR3 is 13 residues. Previously described methods and listed TCR primers were used for bulk TCR libraries. MiXCR, run by TCRdb on the PCR reads, gives a single entry per CDR3 protein. In the table there are about 500,000 distinct CDR3 sequences, about 22% of which are singletons. Sequencing was performed on naive CD8+ T cells from blood, with Jurkat cell RNA spiked in. Subset here: FACS-sorted CD8+CD4-CCR7+CD45RA+ naive T cells. The rearrangement uses TRBV29-1 and TRBJ2-7; TRBD1 is a possible D gene (6 bases). This receptor was taken from a human donor in good health. Some libraries in this study had Jurkat cell RNA spiked in. For the CDR3, the DNA is TGCAGCGTTCAGACAGGATCGGCCTACGAGCAGTACTTC. The encoded protein is CSVQTGSAYEQYF.